These 27 T cell receptor beta chains were sequenced from one sample in a study of OX40 agonist ivuxolimab in advanced cancers. Only in-frame clones appear in the TCRdb table, and some are missing; sequencing was by immunoSEQ multiplex PCR. The profile covers tens of thousands of clones, with 91% appearing a single time and about 28% taken by the ten largest. This sample comprised CD4+ or CD8+ T cells sorted from blood, obtained in a trial of the OX40 agonist ivuxolimab. The receptors were sampled from an adult with an advanced solid tumor such as melanoma, head and neck, liver or kidney cancer.

This rearrangement joins TRBV19 to TRBJ1-4; 7 nucleotides match TRBD1. Trimming cost V 7 bases and J 8 bases; bases outside gene matches: 13. Germline V CDR1 and CDR2: LNHDA, SQIVND (reference sequence). The length of the CDR3 is 15 residues. The CDR3 region is CASTVSSGGSEKLFF. The CDR3 region has the DNA TGTGCCAGTACCGTCTCGTCAGGGGGAAGCGAAAAACTGTTTTTT.

The rearrangement links TRBV7-2 to TRBJ2-7; 8 nucleotides agree with TRBD2. Per germline, CDR1 SGHTA and CDR2 FQGNSA. This CDR3 is built from 14 residues. V was clipped by 3 bases and J by 2 bases; unmatched bases: 3. The CDR3 DNA is TGTGCCAGCAGCTTCCCGGGGGGGGCCTACGAGCAGTACTTC. It translates to CASSFPGGAYEQYF.

This clone was seen once. CDR3 nucleotides: TGCGCCAGCAGCTTGGATGGGAGATTAGGCACAGATACGCAGTATTTT. It encodes CASSLDGRLGTDTQYF. V and J are TRBV5-1 and TRBJ2-3; D possibly corresponds to TRBD2 (5 bases). The CDR3 contains 16 residues. Germline CDR1 is SGHRS and CDR2 is YFSETQ. Trimming removed 0 bases at V and 1 base at J, with 12 bases between.

The chain recombines TRBV4-2 with TRBJ2-1; 13 bases map to TRBD2. The CDR3 runs 19 residues. With 0 bases clipped from V and 8 bases from J, the junction kept 13 bases outside the gene matches. CDR1 is LGHNA and CDR2 is YNFKEQ in the germline V gene. The CDR3 bases are TGTGCCAGCAGCCAAGAACTTACCGGGACTAGCGGGATACTGGATGAGCAGTTCTTC. Its protein is CASSQELTGTSGILDEQFF.

The chain recombines TRBV6-6 with TRBJ2-2, with 7 bases lining up with TRBD1. V dropped 0 bases and J dropped 4; count of bases not matched to a gene: 5. Germline V CDR1 and CDR2: MNHNY, SVGAGI (reference sequence). The CDR3 sequence is 16 residues long. Here the CDR3 reads CASSYSLGGPTGELFF. In nucleotides, the CDR3 is TGTGCCAGCAGTTACTCTCTAGGGGGCCCCACCGGGGAGCTGTTTTTT.

V usage is TRBV30 and J usage is TRBJ1-5, with D possibly TRBD1 on 6 matching bases. This CDR3 has 16 residues. The germline CDR1 and CDR2 sequences are GTSNPN and SVGIG (reference sequence). The germline V and J ends were trimmed by 0 bases and 3 bases, with 15 bases remaining between them. CDR3 region: CAWSVPAGENNQPQHF. DNA for the CDR3: TGTGCCTGGAGTGTACCCGCAGGGGAAAACAATCAGCCCCAGCATTTT.

This chain joins TRBV6-6 and TRBJ2-5, with TRBD1 matching 8 bases. Trimming cost V 9 bases and J 5 bases; bases outside gene matches: 5. In germline, CDR1 is MNHNY, CDR2 SVGAGI (reference sequence). CDR3 length: 12 residues. CDR3 amino acids: CARANRGETQYF. CDR3 bases: TGTGCCAGGGCTAACAGGGGGGAGACCCAGTACTTC.

This clone was observed a few times. This chain links TRBV27 with TRBJ1-5; D gene ambiguous. The germline V gene has CDR1 MNHEY and CDR2 SMNVEV (reference sequence). With 3 bases removed from V and 3 bases from J, the gap between germline ends came to 6 bases. The CDR3 spans 13 residues. For the CDR3, the DNA is TGTGCCAGCAGTTTTGGTCCCAATCAGCCCCAGCATTTT. Translated: CASSFGPNQPQHF.

This rearrangement joins TRBV19 to TRBJ1-1; D is ambiguous. The V gene lost 3 bases and the J gene lost 4 bases, with 9 bases spanning the gap. The CDR3 consists of 13 residues. Germline V lookup: CDR1 LNHDA, CDR2 SQIVND (reference sequence). Here the CDR3 reads CASSMIGSTEAFF. Here the CDR3 DNA reads TGTGCCAGTAGTATGATAGGGTCCACTGAAGCTTTCTTT.

This clone has only one observation. The chain links TRBV5-1 to TRBJ1-4, with D possibly TRBD1 on 6 matching bases. The germline V gene encodes CDR1 SGHRS and CDR2 YFSETQ. This CDR3 region has 15 residues. The V end lost 0 bases, the J end lost 5 bases, and 11 bases lay between the germline ends. The CDR3 DNA reads TGCGCCAGCAGCTTGGACGGGACATACAATGAAAAACTGTTTTTT. Encoded protein: CASSLDGTYNEKLFF. Variable domain in full (rest from reference TRBV5-1 and TRBJ1-4): KAGVTQTPRYLIKTRGQQVTLSCSPISGHRSVSWYQQTPGQGLQFLFEYFSETQRNKGNFPGRFSGRQFSNSRSEMNVSTLELGDSALYLCASSLDGTYNEKLFFGSGTQLSVL.

The chain employs TRBV28 and TRBJ2-1; D perhaps matches TRBD2 (6 bases). The CDR3 has 18 amino acids. Trimming removed 1 base at V and 0 bases at J, with 16 bases between. Germline V gene sequence: CDR1 MDHEN, CDR2 SYDVKM. CDR3 in amino acids: CASSLYGDLGVSYNEQFF. In DNA form, the CDR3 reads TGTGCCAGCAGTTTATACGGGGACTTGGGGGTCTCCTACAATGAGCAGTTCTTC. Full variable domain (rest looked up from reference TRBV28 and TRBJ2-1): DVKVTQSSRYLVKRTGEKVFLECVQDMDHENMFWYRQDPGLGLRLIYFSYDVKMKEKGDIPEGYSVSREKKERFSLILESASTNQTSMYLCASSLYGDLGVSYNEQFFGPGTRLTVL.

The chain couples TRBV5-1 to TRBJ2-1; TRBD1 matches at 12 bases. Trimming removed 0 bases from V and 8 bases from J; junction bases left unmatched: 9. The germline V gene has CDR1 SGHRS and CDR2 YFSETQ. This CDR3 has 17 residues. The CDR3 nucleotides read TGCGCCAGCAGCTTGGCCCGGGGGACAGGGGGCGCGGATGAGCAGTTCTTC. Its protein is CASSLARGTGGADEQFF.

The chain employs TRBV21-1 and TRBJ2-5; no check of the table's D call, TRBD2, against the DNA was made. TRBV21-1 is recorded as a pseudogene. The CDR3 loop spans 17 amino acids. In DNA form, the CDR3 reads TGTGCCAGCAGCATATTAGGGACTAACGACAATTTGGAGACCCAGTACTTC. Protein product: CASSILGTNDNLETQYF.

The J gene is TRBJ2-1, the V gene TRBV7-9, with a weak D call TRBD1 (5 bases). This CDR3 is built from 13 residues. V was pared by 3 bases and J by 8 bases, with 11 bases between. Per the germline V gene, CDR1 is SEHNR and CDR2 is FQNEAQ (reference sequence). The DNA of the CDR3 is TGTGCCAGCAGCTTCCAGGGTTTATATGAGCAGTTCTTC. Translation gives CASSFQGLYEQFF.

The chain combines TRBV9 with TRBJ2-1; D unresolved. Germline-derived CDR1 and CDR2 are SGDLS and YYNGEE. Trimming shortened V by 0 bases and J by 3 bases, and 10 bases separated the two germline ends. The CDR3 extends over 15 amino acids. CDR3 DNA: TGTGCCAGCAGCGTAGATGAAGGAAGCTACAATGAGCAGTTCTTC. This encodes CASSVDEGSYNEQFF.

V and J are TRBV7-8 and TRBJ2-5; 12 nucleotides line up with TRBD2. CDR1 is SGHVS, CDR2 FQNEAQ, per germline. The CDR3 length is 17 residues. V was pared by 5 bases and J by 5 bases, with 12 bases of the junction left unmatched. In nucleotides, the CDR3 is TGTGCCAGCAGCCCCCGACTAGCGGGAGACCCCAGGGAGACCCAGTACTTC. This encodes CASSPRLAGDPRETQYF. The full variable domain, rest sourced from reference TRBV7-8 and TRBJ2-5, is GAGVSQSPRYKVAKRGQDVALRCDPISGHVSLFWYQQALGQGPEFLTYFQNEAQLDKSGLPSDRFFAERPEGSVSTLKIQRTQQEDSAVYLCASSPRLAGDPRETQYFGPGTRLLVL.

This clone was seen only once. This chain uses TRBV29-1 with TRBJ2-7; D remains ambiguous. Trimming left V 8 bases short and J 3 bases short, with 11 bases between. This CDR3 region has 11 residues. The germline V gene encodes CDR1 SQVTM and CDR2 ANQGSEA. The DNA for the CDR3 is TGCAGCTTCTCAGATGTCTACGAGCAGTACTTC. Protein product: CSFSDVYEQYF.

The V and J genes are TRBV13 and TRBJ2-7; 8 bases are a match to TRBD2. The V and J ends lost 5 bases and 2 bases, in that order; junction bases with no gene match: 14. The CDR3 loop spans 17 amino acids. The germline CDR1 and CDR2 sequences are PRHDT and FYEKMQ (reference sequence). For the CDR3, the DNA is TGTGCCAGCAGCAGTAACTCGGAGCGGGAGCGACCCTACGAGCAGTACTTC. This translates into CASSSNSERERPYEQYF.

The rearrangement links TRBV11-2 to TRBJ1-1; D gene ambiguous. Germline V lookup: CDR1 SGHAT, CDR2 FQNNGV. The CDR3 consists of 13 residues. Trimming cost V 3 bases and J 3 bases, with 8 bases left between them. The CDR3: CASSFPSHTEAFF. For the CDR3, the DNA is TGTGCCAGCAGCTTTCCGTCGCACACTGAAGCTTTCTTT.

This chain links TRBV9 with TRBJ2-1; possibly TRBD1 or TRBD2 for D (5 bases each). CDR1 is SGDLS and CDR2 is YYNGEE in the germline V gene. The CDR3 covers 13 residues. V lost 4 bases to trimming and J lost 6 bases, with 11 bases between them. Here the CDR3 DNA reads TGTGCCAGCAGCCCAGGGAGTACCAATGAGCAGTTCTTC. Residues: CASSPGSTNEQFF.

CDR3: CASSVGEGEGGRTDTQYF. The CDR3 DNA is TGTGCCAGCAGCGTAGGGGAGGGGGAAGGCGGCCGCACAGATACGCAGTATTTT. The chain has TRBV9 and TRBJ2-3, with D possibly TRBD2 on 7 matching bases. The CDR3 contains 18 residues. Germline assignment: CDR1 SGDLS and CDR2 YYNGEE. Trimming shortened V by 0 bases and J by 1 base, and 18 bases separated the two germline ends.

The chain combines TRBV30 with TRBJ1-1; D might be TRBD1 (5 bases). Trimming pared 4 bases from V and 2 bases from J, leaving 11 bases between. The CDR3 is 13 amino acids. Germline assignment: CDR1 GTSNPN and CDR2 SVGIG (reference sequence). CDR3 residues: CAWTGIVNTEAFF. CDR3 bases: TGTGCCTGGACAGGGATAGTAAACACTGAAGCTTTCTTT. Full variable domain (remainder filled in from reference TRBV30 and TRBJ1-1): SQTIHQWPATLVQPVGSPLSLECTVEGTSNPNLYWYRQAAGRGLQLLFYSVGIGQISSEVPQNLSASRPQDRQFILSSKKLLLSDSGFYLCAWTGIVNTEAFFGQGTRLTVV.

V is TRBV7-2 and J is TRBJ2-1; 7 bases fit TRBD2. The junction had 4 bases not matched to a gene; V was cut back by 1 base and J by 4 bases. CDR1 is SGHTA and CDR2 is FQGNSA in the germline V gene. This CDR3 contains 15 residues. CDR3 region: CASSLDGTIYNEQFF. The CDR3 DNA reads TGTGCCAGCAGCTTAGACGGGACTATTTACAATGAGCAGTTCTTC.

This clone was seen a single time. V gene TRBV7-9 combines with J gene TRBJ1-2; 10 bases are a match to TRBD1. J lost 6 bases, V lost 5 bases, and 6 bases had no gene match. CDR1 and CDR2 (germline): SEHNR, FQNEAQ (reference sequence). This CDR3 comprises 14 residues. The CDR3 DNA reads TGTGCCAGCAGCCTAGGACAGGGGGAAGATGGCTACACCTTC. Protein: CASSLGQGEDGYTF.

Points on this clone: At one of its ends the junction is not consistent with the germline gene, which may arise from a read error. V gene TRBV7-7 combines with J gene TRBJ2-7, with 7 bases fitting TRBD1. Germline V gives CDR1 SSHAT, CDR2 FNYEAQ (reference sequence). There are 13 residues in the CDR3. CDR3 region: CASSFRQGYEQYF. The CDR3 DNA sequence: TGTGCTAGCAGCTTCAGACAGGGTTACGAGCAGTACTTC.

The chain combines TRBV6-5 with TRBJ2-1, with 8 bases that match TRBD2. The CDR3 is 14 amino acids. V shed 3 bases, J shed 3 bases, and the junction held 1 base outside the gene matches. Per germline, CDR1 MNHEY and CDR2 SVGAGI. CDR3 sequence: CASSYSGVYNEQFF. DNA for the CDR3: TGTGCCAGCAGTTATAGCGGGGTCTACAATGAGCAGTTCTTC.

The rearrangement joins TRBV4-3 to TRBJ1-5; tentatively, D is TRBD1 (6 bases). V was shortened by 3 bases and J by 3 bases, with 12 bases between the two germline ends. The CDR3 is 15 amino acids. Per the germline V gene, CDR1 is LGHNA and CDR2 is YSLEER. CDR3 sequence: CASSQDTGINQPQHF. The CDR3 bases are TGCGCCAGCAGCCAGGATACAGGGATCAATCAGCCCCAGCATTTT.